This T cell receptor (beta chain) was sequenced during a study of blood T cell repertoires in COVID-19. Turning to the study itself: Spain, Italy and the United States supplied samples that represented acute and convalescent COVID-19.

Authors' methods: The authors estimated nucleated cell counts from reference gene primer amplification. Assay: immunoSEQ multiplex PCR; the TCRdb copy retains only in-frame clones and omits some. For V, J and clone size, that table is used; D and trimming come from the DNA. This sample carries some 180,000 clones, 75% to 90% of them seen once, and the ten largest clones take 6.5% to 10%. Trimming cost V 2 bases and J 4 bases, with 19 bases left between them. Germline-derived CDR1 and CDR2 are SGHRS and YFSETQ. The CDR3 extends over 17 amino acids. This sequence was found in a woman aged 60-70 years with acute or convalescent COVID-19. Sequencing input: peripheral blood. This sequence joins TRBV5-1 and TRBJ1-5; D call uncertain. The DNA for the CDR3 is TGCGCCAGCAGCTTAGGTATTGGAGACGGCGGGAATCAGCCCCAGCATTTT. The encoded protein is CASSLGIGDGGNQPQHF.